This T cell receptor (beta chain) is from a study of blood T cell repertoires in COVID-19. About the research overall: PBMCs, B-cell-depleted T cells, or T cells were the source of the cDNA or gDNA that made up the material.

V shed 3 bases and J 6 bases; nucleotides not matched to a gene: 9. From germline, CDR1 is LGHDT and CDR2 YNNKEL (reference sequence). The CDR3 consists of 17 residues. Authors' analysis steps: Cell counts per sample came from amplifying reference gene primers. TCRdb's table, derived via immunoSEQ multiplex PCR, lists solely in-frame clones and lacks some. V and J calls and clone size are copied from that table; D and trimming were computed from the DNA. In the table there are roughly 180,000 clones, roughly 85% of which are singletons. This receptor was taken from a woman aged 45-59 years with COVID-19, enrolled during active disease. Sample: peripheral blood. The chain carries TRBV3-1 (or the pseudogene TRBV3-2) and TRBJ2-1; 12 positions agree with TRBD2. CDR3 in DNA: TGTGCCAGCAGCCATGGAGGGGCTAGCGGGGGGGCCAATGAGCAGTTCTTC. Protein product: CASSHGGASGGANEQFF.